The 18 T cell receptor beta chains given below trace back to one sample, sequenced in a study of blood T cell repertoires in COVID-19. Profiled with immunoSEQ multiplex PCR; TCRdb holds only in-frame clones, not every one. The sample has 200,000 to 300,000 clones, roughly 86% seen once. The source material was peripheral blood. Receptors were obtained from a woman in her sixties or seventies with COVID-19, enrolled during active disease.

This clone was observed a single time. V and J are TRBV12-3 or TRBV12-4 and TRBJ1-1; possibly TRBD1 for D (6 bases). The ends were cut back, 5 bases at V and 5 bases at J, with 12 bases in the middle. This CDR3 contains 13 residues. Here the CDR3 DNA reads TGTGCCAGCAGTCCACAGGGTTTGACTGAAGCTTTCTTT. As protein: CASSPQGLTEAFF.

The chain links TRBV7-3 to TRBJ1-1; 9 positions agree with TRBD1. Trimming removed 5 bases from V and 6 bases from J; junction bases left unmatched: 4. Germline lookup yields CDR1 SGHTA and CDR2 FQGTGA. The CDR3 is made up of 13 amino acids. The CDR3 here is CASSRDRAAEAFF. DNA of the CDR3: TGTGCCAGCAGCCGGGACAGGGCCGCTGAAGCTTTCTTT.

V usage is TRBV18 and J usage is TRBJ2-2, with 7 bases lining up with TRBD2. Germline-derived CDR1 and CDR2 are KGHSH and LQKENI. V lost 2 bases, J lost 2 bases, and 8 bases stayed unmatched. This CDR3 region has 17 residues. The CDR3 DNA sequence: TGTGCCAGCTCACCAGTGAGGACTAGGGGCAACACCGGGGAGCTGTTTTTT. Its protein is CASSPVRTRGNTGELFF.

V and J are TRBV14 and TRBJ2-1; D not resolved. The V and J ends lost 3 bases and 0 bases respectively, with 6 bases between them. From germline, CDR1 is SGHDN and CDR2 FVKESK. This CDR3 contains 14 residues. Here the CDR3 DNA reads TGTGCCAGCAGCCACCTAATCTCCTACAATGAGCAGTTCTTC. Protein product: CASSHLISYNEQFF. Using reference TRBV14 and TRBJ2-1 for the parts outside the CDR3, the full variable domain is EAGVTQFPSHSVIEKGQTVTLRCDPISGHDNLYWYRRVMGKEIKFLLHFVKESKQDESGMPNNRFLAERTGGTYSTLKVQPAELEDSGVYFCASSHLISYNEQFFGPGTRLTVL.

This clone appeared a single time. The chain employs TRBV5-8 and TRBJ1-2; perhaps TRBD1 as D (5 bases). This CDR3 has 13 residues. Germline V gives CDR1 SGHTS, CDR2 YDEGEE. V dropped 4 bases and J dropped 3 bases, with 10 bases sitting between them. CDR3: CASSLTAHYGYTF. The CDR3 nucleotides are TGTGCCAGCAGCCTGACAGCTCACTATGGCTACACCTTC.

The chain recombines TRBV24-1 with TRBJ2-3; D gene unclear. The CDR3 spans 12 residues. V was pared by 4 bases and J by 8 bases, with 9 bases between. Per the germline V gene, CDR1 is KGHDR and CDR2 is SFDVKD. The DNA for the CDR3 is TGTGCCACCAGTGAAATCGGAGCTACGCAGTATTTT. Its protein is CATSEIGATQYF.

The rearrangement links TRBV7-3 to TRBJ1-1; tentatively, D is TRBD1 (6 bases). Trimming pared 2 bases from V and 1 base from J, leaving 14 bases between. From germline, CDR1 is SGHTA and CDR2 FQGTGA. The CDR3 contains 16 residues. The DNA of the CDR3 is TGTGCCAGCAGCTTATCGGGACACCCTCGGAACACTGAAGCTTTCTTT. The encoded protein is CASSLSGHPRNTEAFF.

The chain carries TRBV7-2 and TRBJ2-7, with 7 bases aligning to TRBD1. J gave up 3 bases and V 3 bases, and 5 bases lay outside the gene matches. The CDR3 loop spans 14 amino acids. The V gene's germline CDR1 is SGHTA and CDR2 FQGNSA. The CDR3 DNA follows: TGTGCCAGCAGCTTGACAGGGTGGATCTACGAGCAGTACTTC. As protein: CASSLTGWIYEQYF.

This chain links TRBV6-2 or TRBV6-3 with TRBJ2-1; D assignment may be TRBD1 or TRBD2 (7 bases each). V dropped 6 bases and J dropped 7 bases, with 16 bases sitting between them. The CDR3 has 14 residues. Per the germline V gene, CDR1 is MNHEY and CDR2 is SVGEGT. In DNA form, the CDR3 reads TGTGCCAGCAGCCCAGGGGGGGGCGAAAATGAGCAGTTCTTC. Translating gives CASSPGGGENEQFF.

This chain connects TRBV11-3 to TRBJ2-2; no reliable D call. Between the trimmed V and J ends, which lost 2 bases and 0 bases, there was a span of 4 bases. The CDR3 covers 14 residues. Germline-derived CDR1 and CDR2 are SGHNT and YENEEA. CDR3 sequence reads: CASSLSANTGELFF. The CDR3 DNA follows: TGTGCCAGCAGCTTATCGGCGAACACCGGGGAGCTGTTTTTT.

The V gene is TRBV23-1, the J gene TRBJ1-1, with D possibly being TRBD1 (5 bases). TRBV23-1 carries the ORF label, with uncertain function. CDR3 length equals 12 residues. Trimming pared 3 bases from V and 12 bases from J, leaving 14 bases between. The CDR3 DNA reads TGCGCCAGCAGTCAGGAGGGGAGTGATACTTTCTTT. Translation gives CASSQEGSDTFF.

The chain carries TRBV13 and TRBJ1-2; D perhaps matches TRBD1 (5 bases). V was clipped by 2 bases and J by 3 bases, with 13 bases between them. Germline loops: CDR1 PRHDT, CDR2 FYEKMQ (reference sequence). This CDR3 region has 15 residues. CDR3 sequence reads: CASSLYARVDYGYTF. The CDR3 nucleotides are TGTGCCAGCAGCTTATACGCCAGGGTAGACTATGGCTACACCTTC. Full variable domain (rest looked up from reference TRBV13 and TRBJ1-2): AAGVIQSPRHLIKEKRETATLKCYPIPRHDTVYWYQQGPGQDPQFLISFYEKMQSDKGSIPDRFSAQQFSDYHSELNMSSLELGDSALYFCASSLYARVDYGYTFGSGTRLTVV.

The chain couples TRBV6-5 to TRBJ1-2, with 7 bases lining up with TRBD1. The CDR3 loop spans 14 amino acids. Trimming cost V 2 bases and J 7 bases; bases outside gene matches: 7. Looked up from germline, CDR1 is MNHEY and CDR2 is SVGAGI. The CDR3 region is CASSYAGRGVGYTF. As DNA, the CDR3 is TGTGCCAGCAGTTACGCTGGCAGGGGGGTTGGCTACACCTTC.

This clone is a singleton in its sample. V and J are TRBV7-9 and TRBJ2-7; D gene unclear. In germline, CDR1 is SEHNR, CDR2 FQNEAQ (reference sequence). Deletions cut 5 bases from V and 7 bases from J, with 9 bases between. The CDR3 is made up of 11 amino acids. The CDR3 coding sequence is TGTGCCAGCAGCCTCTATAGAGAGCAGTACTTC. It translates to CASSLYREQYF.

The chain has TRBV18 and TRBJ2-7; D unresolved. Germline-derived CDR1 and CDR2 are KGHSH and LQKENI. The CDR3 is made up of 15 amino acids. Trimming removed 1 base at V and 2 bases at J, with 12 bases between. This chain's CDR3 is CASSPQTPTPYEQYF. For the CDR3, the DNA is TGTGCCAGCTCACCACAGACACCCACCCCCTACGAGCAGTACTTC. The whole variable domain, remainder taken from reference TRBV18 and TRBJ2-7, is NAGVMQNPRHLVRRRGQEARLRCSPMKGHSHVYWYRQLPEEGLKFMVYLQKENIIDESGMPKERFSAEFPKEGPSILRIQQVVRGDSAAYFCASSPQTPTPYEQYFGPGTRLTVT.

The chain uses TRBV2 and TRBJ2-5; 9 nucleotides align to TRBD1. The trim removed 6 bases at V and 1 base at J, leaving 0 bases unmatched. The CDR3 spans 13 residues. Germline CDR1 is SNHLY and CDR2 is FYNNEI. In DNA form, the CDR3 reads TGTGCCAGCAGGGGACAGGGCCAAGAGACCCAGTACTTC. It translates to CASRGQGQETQYF. Drawing the rest from reference TRBV2 and TRBJ2-5, the complete variable domain is EPEVTQTPSHQVTQMGQEVILRCVPISNHLYFYWYRQILGQKVEFLVSFYNNEISEKSEIFDDQFSVERPDGSNFTLKIRSTKLEDSAMYFCASRGQGQETQYFGPGTRLLVL.

Details on this clone: This same CDR3 is encoded by further DNA sequences in the sample. The rearrangement uses TRBV5-1 and TRBJ2-1; perhaps TRBD1 as D (5 bases). V lost 0 bases and J lost 3, with 10 bases in between. The germline gives CDR1 SGHRS, CDR2 YFSETQ. CDR3 length: 15 amino acids. The CDR3 loop reads CASSLGQGSYNEQFF. CDR3 nucleotide sequence: TGCGCCAGCAGCTTGGGGCAGGGAAGCTACAATGAGCAGTTCTTC.

This rearrangement joins TRBV19 to TRBJ1-6; D call uncertain. Trimming took off 4 bases at V and 5 bases at J, with 15 bases between the two ends. The CDR3 has 16 residues. The V gene's germline CDR1 is LNHDA and CDR2 SQIVND (reference sequence). As DNA, the CDR3 is TGTGCCAGTAGTAGAACATCGGCCAGCGATAATTCACCCCTCCACTTT. It specifies CASSRTSASDNSPLHF.